These 30 T cell receptor beta chains came from one sample sequenced in a study of CD8 T cells in ankylosing spondylitis. A single record per CDR3 protein comes from TCRdb applying MiXCR to the 5' RACE reads. Altogether about 250,000 distinct CDR3 sequences are present, roughly a tenth being singletons, with the ten largest covering 2.6%. The sequenced sample was blood, either unsorted or a sorted T cell fraction (not recorded which). These receptors were taken from a male donor with ankylosing spondylitis or in good health (not recorded which).

This clonotype was seen many times. The V gene is TRBV5-1, the J gene TRBJ2-1, with 8 bases aligning to TRBD2. V was pared by 0 bases and J by 8 bases, with 7 bases of the junction left unmatched. Germline V lookup: CDR1 SGHRS, CDR2 YFSETQ. There are 15 residues in the CDR3. The DNA of the CDR3 is TGCGCCAGCAGCTTGGCCCAGCGGGAGAGGTATGAGCAGTTCTTC. This sequence encodes CASSLAQRERYEQFF.

In its sample, this clonotype was seen many times. The chain couples TRBV7-9 to TRBJ1-1; D might be TRBD1 (6 bases). Per the germline V gene, CDR1 is SEHNR and CDR2 is FQNEAQ (reference sequence). Trimming pared 5 bases from V and 1 base from J, leaving 17 bases between. The CDR3 consists of 16 residues. The CDR3 spells CASSPAGGRANTEAFF. The CDR3 DNA reads TGTGCCAGCAGCCCGGCCGGGGGCAGGGCGAACACTGAAGCTTTCTTT.

This clonotype was seen a handful of times. The chain recombines TRBV7-2 with TRBJ2-5; D is perhaps TRBD2 (6 bases). CDR3 length equals 12 residues. Germline CDR1 is SGHTA and CDR2 is FQGNSA. Between the trimmed V and J ends, which lost 4 bases and 5 bases, there was a span of 8 bases. CDR3 bases: TGTGCCAGCAGCTCTGGGAGGGAGACCCAGTACTTC. As protein: CASSSGRETQYF.

This clonotype was recorded at least ten times. V usage is TRBV3-1 and J usage is TRBJ1-2; maybe TRBD1 (5 bases). Trimming cost V 0 bases and J 8 bases, with 13 bases left between them. CDR1 is LGHDT, CDR2 YNNKEL, per germline (reference sequence). The CDR3 totals 14 residues. CDR3 region: CASSQDWVGDGYTF. The CDR3 DNA sequence: TGTGCCAGCAGCCAAGATTGGGTAGGGGACGGCTACACCTTC.

This clonotype was counted ten times or more. The V and J genes are TRBV9 and TRBJ2-1, with D possibly matching TRBD1 (6 bases). Trimming took off 4 bases at V and 5 bases at J, with 13 bases between the two ends. Germline-derived CDR1 and CDR2 are SGDLS and YYNGEE. The CDR3 loop spans 14 amino acids. This chain's CDR3 is CASSSSGQNNEQFF. CDR3 in DNA: TGTGCCAGCAGCTCTTCCGGACAGAACAATGAGCAGTTCTTC. Full variable domain (rest looked up from reference TRBV9 and TRBJ2-1): DSGVTQTPKHLITATGQRVTLRCSPRSGDLSVYWYQQSLDQGLQFLIQYYNGEERAKGNILERFSAQQFPDLHSELNLSSLELGDSALYFCASSSSGQNNEQFFGPGTRLTVL.

V and J are TRBV3-1 and TRBJ2-1; 7 bases are shared with TRBD1. Germline V gene lookup returns CDR1 LGHDT and CDR2 YNNKEL (reference sequence). This CDR3 comprises 15 residues. The trim removed 3 bases at V and 7 bases at J, leaving 9 bases unmatched. CDR3 amino acids: CASSHAQGLLNEQFF. CDR3 sequence (DNA): TGTGCCAGCAGCCACGCACAGGGGTTGTTAAATGAGCAGTTCTTC.

The sample holds many counts of this clonotype. V and J are TRBV5-1 and TRBJ1-2, with D tentatively TRBD1 (6 bases). The CDR3 runs to 11 residues. V was shortened by 3 bases and J by 13 bases, with 13 bases between the two germline ends. Per the germline V gene, CDR1 is SGHRS and CDR2 is YFSETQ. Written as DNA, the CDR3 is TGCGCCAGCAGCTCGGACAGCCTGAGCACCTTC. It translates to CASSSDSLSTF.

This clonotype was seen ten or more times. The chain is built from TRBV7-9 and TRBJ1-1; D possibly corresponds to TRBD1 (5 bases). CDR1 and CDR2 (germline): SEHNR, FQNEAQ (reference sequence). The V end lost 7 bases, the J end lost 0 bases, and 12 bases lay between the germline ends. The CDR3 has 14 amino acids. DNA of the CDR3: TGTGCCAGCATTCTAGGGGCAATGAACACTGAAGCTTTCTTT. The encoded protein is CASILGAMNTEAFF.

For this clonotype: This may come from a read error, since a much larger clone is one base off. The chain couples TRBV14 to TRBJ2-2; D call uncertain. Germline V lookup: CDR1 SGHDN, CDR2 FVKESK. This CDR3 has 16 residues. This CDR3 is CTSSRLKGIVTGELFF. CDR3 in DNA: TGTACCAGCAGTCGATTGAAGGGAATCGTGACCGGGGAGCTGTTTTTT.

This clonotype was seen repeatedly, ten times or more. The V gene is TRBV3-1, the J gene TRBJ2-7; 7 nucleotides align to TRBD1. V trimming: 1 base; J trimming: 3 bases; junction bases outside the gene matches: 3. The CDR3 contains 14 residues. Germline CDR1 reads LGHDT; CDR2 reads YNNKEL (reference sequence). CDR3 nucleotide sequence: TGTGCCAGCAGCCAAGGACAGGGTAGCTACGAGCAGTACTTC. Translated, it gives CASSQGQGSYEQYF.

In this sample, this clonotype turned up a few times. The V call is TRBV5-1, the J call TRBJ2-7; TRBD2 might be the D (6 bases). V was clipped by 0 bases and J by 6 bases, with 10 bases between them. The CDR3 is 13 amino acids. Germline V gene lookup returns CDR1 SGHRS and CDR2 YFSETQ. CDR3 sequence: CASSLGASAEQYF. The CDR3 DNA reads as TGCGCCAGCAGCTTGGGAGCTAGCGCCGAGCAGTACTTC. Together with reference TRBV5-1 and TRBJ2-7, the CDR3 gives the full variable domain: KAGVTQTPRYLIKTRGQQVTLSCSPISGHRSVSWYQQTPGQGLQFLFEYFSETQRNKGNFPGRFSGRQFSNSRSEMNVSTLELGDSALYLCASSLGASAEQYFGPGTRLTVT.

This clonotype was observed many times. The J gene is TRBJ2-7, the V gene TRBV7-2, with 9 bases fitting TRBD1. J gave up 5 bases and V 5 bases, and 16 bases lay outside the gene matches. Germline V gene data show CDR1 as SGHTA and CDR2 as FQGNSA. This CDR3 comprises 17 residues. The CDR3: CASSPHPPGQGIHEQYF. Written as DNA, the CDR3 is TGTGCCAGCAGCCCCCACCCCCCAGGACAGGGGATCCACGAGCAGTACTTC.

The chain carries TRBV2 and TRBJ1-5; 10 positions match TRBD1. V lost 10 bases to trimming and J lost 5 bases; unmatched junction nucleotides: 17. The germline CDR1 and CDR2 sequences are SNHLY and FYNNEI. CDR3 length: 17 amino acids. Written as DNA, the CDR3 is TGTGCCATCTCTGAGACCCGGGACAGGGGCCCCGATCAGCCCCAGCATTTT. Translated, it gives CAISETRDRGPDQPQHF.

This clonotype was seen many times. V and J are TRBV6-1 and TRBJ2-5; D may be TRBD1 or TRBD2 (5 bases each). CDR3 length: 15 residues. The germline gives CDR1 MNHNS, CDR2 SASEGT. The V end was cut by 5 bases, the J end by 5 bases, with 18 bases between. In DNA, the CDR3 is TGTGCCAGCAGTCGAAGCCTAGCCAAGGGGGAGACCCAGTACTTC. It specifies CASSRSLAKGETQYF.

In this sample, this clonotype turned up a few times. The rearrangement links TRBV21-1 to TRBJ1-5. TRBV21-1 is shown as a pseudogene. The length of the CDR3 is 17 residues. The CDR3 spells CASSNLLRCYSNQPQHF. The DNA for the CDR3 is TGTGCCAGCAGCAACCTACTCAGGTGTTATAGCAATCAGCCCCAGCATTTT.

This clonotype was counted a few times. This sequence joins TRBV7-8 and TRBJ1-3, with D hard to call. The germline V and J ends were trimmed by 6 bases and 0 bases, with 15 bases remaining between them. Germline lookup yields CDR1 SGHVS and CDR2 FQNEAQ. The CDR3 is 16 amino acids. CDR3 sequence (DNA): TGTGCCAGCAGTCATAACCTACAGAGCTCTGGAAACACCATATATTTT. This gives the protein CASSHNLQSSGNTIYF. The variable domain in full, with the rest retrieved from reference TRBV7-8 and TRBJ1-3, is GAGVSQSPRYKVAKRGQDVALRCDPISGHVSLFWYQQALGQGPEFLTYFQNEAQLDKSGLPSDRFFAERPEGSVSTLKIQRTQQEDSAVYLCASSHNLQSSGNTIYFGEGSWLTVV.

The V gene is TRBV30, the J gene TRBJ2-5; D unresolved. Trimming removed 5 bases at V and 4 bases at J, with 14 bases between. This CDR3 spans 13 amino acids. Germline-derived CDR1 and CDR2 are GTSNPN and SVGIG (reference sequence). The CDR3 is CAWGRFLGETQYF. The CDR3 DNA follows: TGTGCCTGGGGACGATTCCTAGGAGAGACCCAGTACTTC.

The chain has TRBV7-9 and TRBJ1-5, with D possibly matching TRBD1 (5 bases). The CDR3 is 17 residues long. Trimming took off 5 bases at V and 1 base at J, with 18 bases between the two ends. The germline V gene encodes CDR1 SEHNR and CDR2 FQNEAQ (reference sequence). As DNA, the CDR3 is TGTGCCAGCAGCCCCACCGGGGCGAAGGGGAGCAATCAGCCCCAGCATTTT. Residues: CASSPTGAKGSNQPQHF.

This clonotype has a count of ten or more. This chain joins TRBV29-1 and TRBJ2-1; 9 nucleotides line up with TRBD1. J was trimmed by 7 bases and V by 4 bases; bases with no gene match: 2. The CDR3 has 12 amino acids. Per germline, CDR1 SQVTM and CDR2 ANQGSEA. Here the CDR3 DNA reads TGCAGCGTTGGGGGACAGGGAAATGAGCAGTTCTTC. It specifies CSVGGQGNEQFF.

This clonotype was counted ten times or more. The CDR3 region has the DNA TGCGCCAGCAGCTTGGCAGGACAGGGGGCGCACGGCGGGGAGCTGTTTTTT. Its translation is CASSLAGQGAHGGELFF. V usage is TRBV5-1 and J usage is TRBJ2-2, with TRBD1 matching 11 bases. Germline V gene lookup returns CDR1 SGHRS and CDR2 YFSETQ. V lost 0 bases, J lost 7 bases, and 8 bases stayed unmatched. This CDR3 spans 17 amino acids. Using reference TRBV5-1 and TRBJ2-2 for the parts outside the CDR3, the full variable domain is KAGVTQTPRYLIKTRGQQVTLSCSPISGHRSVSWYQQTPGQGLQFLFEYFSETQRNKGNFPGRFSGRQFSNSRSEMNVSTLELGDSALYLCASSLAGQGAHGGELFFGEGSRLTVL.

This clonotype has a count of ten or more. The genes are TRBV5-1 and TRBJ2-2, with a possible D match to TRBD2 (5 bases). Germline assignment: CDR1 SGHRS and CDR2 YFSETQ. This CDR3 comprises 14 residues. V gave up 3 bases and J gave up 2 bases, with 8 bases separating them. CDR3 region: CASSWRANTGELFF. CDR3 bases: TGCGCCAGCAGCTGGCGGGCTAACACCGGGGAGCTGTTTTTT.

At least ten counts were recorded for this clonotype. This rearrangement joins TRBV6-5 to TRBJ2-5; D is perhaps TRBD2 (5 bases). Trimming removed 2 bases from V and 3 bases from J, with 7 bases in between. Per germline, CDR1 MNHEY and CDR2 SVGAGI. The CDR3 sequence is 13 residues long. As DNA, the CDR3 is TGTGCCAGCAGTTACCGGGAAAAAGAGACCCAGTACTTC. This sequence encodes CASSYREKETQYF.

This clonotype has only a few counts. The chain carries TRBV30 and TRBJ2-1, with 14 bases aligning to TRBD2. The trim removed 2 bases at V and 10 bases at J, leaving 10 bases unmatched. The CDR3 consists of 16 residues. Germline V gene sequence: CDR1 GTSNPN, CDR2 SVGIG (reference sequence). The CDR3 loop reads CAWSLGTGLAGDEQFF. The CDR3 DNA reads TGTGCCTGGAGTCTGGGGACGGGACTAGCGGGAGACGAGCAGTTCTTC. The whole variable domain, remainder taken from reference TRBV30 and TRBJ2-1, is SQTIHQWPATLVQPVGSPLSLECTVEGTSNPNLYWYRQAAGRGLQLLFYSVGIGQISSEVPQNLSASRPQDRQFILSSKKLLLSDSGFYLCAWSLGTGLAGDEQFFGPGTRLTVL.

This clonotype was observed at least ten times. The chain is built from TRBV7-9 and TRBJ2-3, with D perhaps being TRBD1 or TRBD2 (5 bases each). Germline-derived CDR1 and CDR2 are SEHNR and FQNEAQ (reference sequence). This CDR3 is 15 amino acids long. V lost 5 bases to trimming and J lost 3 bases, with 15 bases between them. CDR3 residues: CASSNLRDPTDTQYF. CDR3 nucleotides: TGTGCCAGCAGCAACCTCCGGGACCCAACAGATACGCAGTATTTT.

This clonotype was found many times. The chain joins TRBV3-1 to TRBJ2-7; tentative D call: TRBD1 (6 bases). The CDR3 consists of 13 residues. The germline CDR1 and CDR2 sequences are LGHDT and YNNKEL (reference sequence). The V gene lost 8 bases and the J gene lost 1 base, with 12 bases spanning the gap. CDR3 sequence: CASRLQGSYEQYF. DNA of the CDR3: TGTGCCAGCCGTTTACAGGGTTCCTACGAGCAGTACTTC.

The sample holds a few counts of this clonotype. V is TRBV5-1 and J is TRBJ2-3; the match to TRBD2 covers 11 bases. The CDR3 is 16 residues long. Germline V CDR1 and CDR2: SGHRS, YFSETQ. The J segment lost 1 base and the V segment lost 4 bases, leaving 5 bases of the junction unmatched. The CDR3, as DNA: TGCGCCAGCAGCCAGTCGACTAGCGGGGGCACAGATACGCAGTATTTT. This gives the protein CASSQSTSGGTDTQYF.

Ten or more counts support this clonotype. The rearrangement joins TRBV12-3 or TRBV12-4 to TRBJ1-2, with no clear D. V was pared by 2 bases and J by 8 bases, with 15 bases between. The CDR3 has 14 residues. This CDR3 reads CASSLSRASYGYTF. As DNA, the CDR3 is TGTGCCAGCAGTTTATCTAGGGCCTCTTACGGCTACACCTTC.

The sample holds many counts of this clonotype. J is TRBJ2-1 and V is TRBV3-1; D may be TRBD2 (5 bases). CDR1 and CDR2 (germline): LGHDT, YNNKEL (reference sequence). There are 14 residues in the CDR3. V lost 1 base to trimming and J lost 4 bases, with 8 bases between them. This CDR3 reads CASSQAGSYNEQFF. CDR3 coding DNA: TGTGCCAGCAGCCAAGCTGGGAGTTACAATGAGCAGTTCTTC.

This clonotype turned up a few times. The chain is built from TRBV7-2 and TRBJ2-4; tentative D call: TRBD1 (5 bases). V lost 3 bases and J 0 bases, leaving 9 bases between the germline ends. This CDR3 region has 15 residues. Germline CDR1 and CDR2: SGHTA and FQGNSA. CDR3 nucleotide sequence: TGTGCCAGCAGCTTCACAGGCCGAGCCAAAAACATTCAGTACTTC. This gives the protein CASSFTGRAKNIQYF. The full variable domain, its missing parts supplied by reference TRBV7-2 and TRBJ2-4, is GAGVSQSPSNKVTEKGKDVELRCDPISGHTALYWYRQSLGQGLEFLIYFQGNSAPDKSGLPSDRFSAERTGGSVSTLTIQRTQQEDSAVYLCASSFTGRAKNIQYFGAGTRLSVL.

The chain has TRBV6-5 and TRBJ2-7; a weak D match, TRBD1 (6 bases). CDR1 is MNHEY, CDR2 SVGAGI, per germline. Trimming pared 6 bases from V and 3 bases from J, leaving 12 bases between. The CDR3 spans 13 residues. DNA of the CDR3: TGTGCCAGCAGACAGGGACGGGTCTACGAGCAGTACTTC. This translates into CASRQGRVYEQYF.